This T cell receptor (beta chain) was captured in a study of shared clonotypes between healthy human individuals. The protocol was immunoSEQ multiplex PCR, while the TCRdb copy is restricted to in-frame clones and leaves out a portion. The sample includes approximately 2.4 million clones, approximately 94% of them seen just once. Input material: naive CD4+ T cells sorted from blood. The subset denotes: CD45RA+ positively selected. This sequence was found in a young man in good health.

Written as DNA, the CDR3 is TGTGCCAGCAGCTCTCCCGGGACAGACAACAATGAGCAGTTCTTC. Translation gives CASSSPGTDNNEQFF. The chain couples TRBV21-1 to TRBJ2-1; TRBD1 was called by the table and not checked on the DNA. TRBV21-1 is given as a pseudogene. This CDR3 region has 15 residues.